Listed below are T cell receptor beta chains from one sample, sequenced in a study of Ad26.COV2.S vaccination and SARS-CoV-2 variants. TCRdb's copy holds only in-frame clones and misses some; the assay was immunoSEQ multiplex PCR. The table records some 370,000 clones, about 80% of them present only once. The sample here was peripheral blood, taken in a trial of Ad26.COV2.S vaccine versus placebo. Receptor source: a person aged 18-65 years who received the Ad26.COV2.S COVID-19 vaccine or a placebo. The CDR3 runs from the conserved cysteine through the conserved F or W. A D gene is named only where the DNA matches it firmly. Size is omitted from some rows. Given values are once, few, many or a class for expanded clones.

j_gene: TRBJ1-1; d_gene: TRBD1; v_gene: TRBV4-2; abundance: -; CDR3nt: TGTGCCAGCAGCCAAGGCGGGACAGGGTTGAACACTGAAGCTTTCTTT; CDR3aa: CASSQGGTGLNTEAFF
j_gene: TRBJ2-2; d_gene: -; v_gene: TRBV18; abundance: few; CDR3nt: TGTGCCAGCTCACGGCTGGGGCAAGCGAACACCGGGGAGCTGTTTTTT; CDR3aa: CASSRLGQANTGELFF
j_gene: TRBJ2-3; d_gene: -; v_gene: TRBV3-1/TRBV3-2; abundance: -; CDR3nt: TGTGCCAGCAGCCAAGATCTTTGGCGGGTCACAGATACGCAGTATTTT; CDR3aa: CASSQDLWRVTDTQYF
j_gene: TRBJ1-5; d_gene: -; v_gene: TRBV19; abundance: -; CDR3nt: TGTGCCAGTACCCAACAGGGTGTTCAGCCCCAGCATTTT; CDR3aa: CASTQQGVQPQHF
j_gene: TRBJ1-2; d_gene: TRBD1; v_gene: TRBV6-5; abundance: -; CDR3nt: TGTGCCAGCAGCCGGACAGGGGTCGGCTACACCTTC; CDR3aa: CASSRTGVGYTF
j_gene: TRBJ2-1; d_gene: -; v_gene: TRBV7-9; abundance: -; CDR3nt: TGTGCCACCTTCGGCGGACCCGGGGGTAATGAGCAGTTCTTC; CDR3aa: CATFGGPGGNEQFF
j_gene: TRBJ1-4; d_gene: TRBD1; v_gene: TRBV19; abundance: -; CDR3nt: TGTGCCAGTTCGAATATGGGACAGGGTAATGAAAAACTGTTTTTT; CDR3aa: CASSNMGQGNEKLFF
j_gene: TRBJ2-2; d_gene: -; v_gene: TRBV4-2; abundance: medium-sized; CDR3nt: TGTGCCAGCAGCCAAGATTTGGAACTAGTTAGCGGGGAGCTGTTTTTT; CDR3aa: CASSQDLELVSGELFF
j_gene: TRBJ2-1; d_gene: TRBD1; v_gene: TRBV14; abundance: few; CDR3nt: TGTGCCAGCAGCCAAGGTTTCCGGGACAGGCGGTTCTTC; CDR3aa: CASSQGFRDRRFF
j_gene: TRBJ2-7; d_gene: -; v_gene: TRBV5-6; abundance: many; CDR3nt: TGTGCCAGCAGCTCTACCCGCGAGCAGTACTTC; CDR3aa: CASSSTREQYF
j_gene: TRBJ2-7; d_gene: TRBD2; v_gene: TRBV24-1; abundance: -; CDR3nt: TGTGCCACCAGTGATCCCACCTCGGGGGGGGAGACGGGCAAGCAGTACTTC; CDR3aa: CATSDPTSGGETGKQYF
j_gene: TRBJ2-1; d_gene: -; v_gene: TRBV18; abundance: -; CDR3nt: TGTGCCAGCTCAACCAGCCGGTCCTACAATGAGCAGTTCTTC; CDR3aa: CASSTSRSYNEQFF
j_gene: TRBJ2-3; d_gene: TRBD1; v_gene: TRBV5-1; abundance: -; CDR3nt: TGCGCCACCGGAAAGGGACAGGGAGGCCTAGATACGCAGTATTTT; CDR3aa: CATGKGQGGLDTQYF
j_gene: TRBJ2-2; d_gene: -; v_gene: TRBV12-3/TRBV12-4; abundance: -; CDR3nt: TGTGCCAGCAGCCCTCGGGGGCTCGGGGAGCTGTTTTTT; CDR3aa: CASSPRGLGELFF
j_gene: TRBJ1-1; d_gene: -; v_gene: TRBV12-3/TRBV12-4; abundance: few; CDR3nt: TGTGCCAGCAGCTCTCACAGCGGGTTTGAAGCTTTCTTT; CDR3aa: CASSSHSGFEAFF
j_gene: TRBJ1-2; d_gene: TRBD1; v_gene: TRBV9; abundance: once; CDR3nt: TGTGCCAGCGCTCGCGTAGCACAGGGGAATGGCTACACCTTC; CDR3aa: CASARVAQGNGYTF
j_gene: TRBJ2-2; d_gene: -; v_gene: TRBV5-4; abundance: few; CDR3nt: TGTGCCAGCAGCTTGCGTCTTGGGAGCGGCACCGGGGAGCTGTTTTTT; CDR3aa: CASSLRLGSGTGELFF
j_gene: TRBJ1-6; d_gene: -; v_gene: TRBV5-4; abundance: -; CDR3nt: TGTGCCAGCAGCTTTAGGGACGGCCTTAATTCACCCCTCCACTTT; CDR3aa: CASSFRDGLNSPLHF
j_gene: TRBJ2-5; d_gene: -; v_gene: TRBV7-9; abundance: -; CDR3nt: TGTGCCAGCAGCCCCCCCGGGCAGACAACTGGGGAGACCCAGTACTTC; CDR3aa: CASSPPGQTTGETQYF
j_gene: TRBJ1-2; d_gene: TRBD1; v_gene: TRBV6-2/TRBV6-3; abundance: -; CDR3nt: TGTGCCAGCAGTTACGATGGGACAGGGCATGGCTACACCTTC; CDR3aa: CASSYDGTGHGYTF
j_gene: TRBJ1-2; d_gene: TRBD1; v_gene: TRBV6-2/TRBV6-3; abundance: -; CDR3nt: TGTGCCAGCAGCAACAGGGGGCAAGAGGGCTACACCTTC; CDR3aa: CASSNRGQEGYTF
j_gene: TRBJ1-2; d_gene: -; v_gene: TRBV12-3/TRBV12-4; abundance: -; CDR3nt: TGTGCCAGCAGCCCGGACAGCTACTATGGCTACACCTTC; CDR3aa: CASSPDSYYGYTF
j_gene: TRBJ1-1; d_gene: -; v_gene: TRBV19; abundance: few; CDR3nt: TGTGCCAGTAGTATGGGAGAGAACACTGAAGCTTTCTTT; CDR3aa: CASSMGENTEAFF
j_gene: TRBJ1-2; d_gene: -; v_gene: TRBV7-2; abundance: -; CDR3nt: TGTGCCAGCAGCTTCTGGGGCCGGGATAATGGCTACACCTTC; CDR3aa: CASSFWGRDNGYTF
j_gene: TRBJ1-2; d_gene: -; v_gene: TRBV7-9; abundance: few; CDR3nt: TGTGCCAGCAGCCCACCTGGAGGGGTTAACTATGGCTACACCTTC; CDR3aa: CASSPPGGVNYGYTF
j_gene: TRBJ2-3; d_gene: TRBD2; v_gene: TRBV5-1; abundance: -; CDR3nt: TGCGCCAGCAGAAGGACCCTAGCGGGCACAGATACGCAGTATTTT; CDR3aa: CASRRTLAGTDTQYF
j_gene: TRBJ1-3; d_gene: -; v_gene: TRBV5-4; abundance: -; CDR3nt: TGTGCCAGCAGCTATGGCATGTCTGGAAACACCATATATTTT; CDR3aa: CASSYGMSGNTIYF
j_gene: TRBJ1-3; d_gene: -; v_gene: TRBV27; abundance: -; CDR3nt: TGTGCCAGCAGTTCTTCAGACTCTGGAAACACCATATATTTT; CDR3aa: CASSSSDSGNTIYF
j_gene: TRBJ1-6; d_gene: -; v_gene: TRBV2; abundance: -; CDR3nt: TGTGCCAGCAGACTAAGCTCCTATAATTCACCCCTCCACTTT; CDR3aa: CASRLSSYNSPLHF
j_gene: TRBJ1-2; d_gene: -; v_gene: TRBV9; abundance: -; CDR3nt: TGTGCCAGCAGCCATCGAGGGGTTAACTATGGCTACACCTTC; CDR3aa: CASSHRGVNYGYTF
j_gene: TRBJ2-5; d_gene: TRBD2; v_gene: TRBV6-5; abundance: -; CDR3nt: TGTGCCAGCAGGAGAGAGCGGGAGTCCGAGACCCAGTACTTC; CDR3aa: CASRRERESETQYF
j_gene: TRBJ2-7; d_gene: -; v_gene: TRBV11-2; abundance: once; CDR3nt: TGTGCCAGCAGCTTAGTGTTGGCGGGGTTCTACGAGCAGTACTTC; CDR3aa: CASSLVLAGFYEQYF
j_gene: TRBJ1-6; d_gene: -; v_gene: TRBV6-5; abundance: -; CDR3nt: TGTGCCAGCAGTTACCACAGGGATTATAATTCACCCCTCCACTTT; CDR3aa: CASSYHRDYNSPLHF
j_gene: TRBJ2-5; d_gene: -; v_gene: TRBV12-3/TRBV12-4; abundance: -; CDR3nt: TGTGCCAGCAGTTTTGCGACACAAGAGACCCAGTACTTC; CDR3aa: CASSFATQETQYF
j_gene: TRBJ2-7; d_gene: -; v_gene: TRBV6-2/TRBV6-3; abundance: -; CDR3nt: TGTGCCAGCAGTTACAATAACGGTAGGGAGCAGTACTTC; CDR3aa: CASSYNNGREQYF
j_gene: TRBJ1-5; d_gene: -; v_gene: TRBV27; abundance: once; CDR3nt: TGTGCCAGCAGTTTATCAGGGTTTCAGCCCCAGCATTTT; CDR3aa: CASSLSGFQPQHF
j_gene: TRBJ2-7; d_gene: TRBD1; v_gene: TRBV11-2; abundance: -; CDR3nt: TGTGCCAGCACCCCCGGACAGGGTGGGGACGAGCAGTACTTC; CDR3aa: CASTPGQGGDEQYF
j_gene: TRBJ2-1; d_gene: TRBD1; v_gene: TRBV6-5; abundance: -; CDR3nt: TGTGCCAGCAGTTACTCGACAGGGGAGAATGAGCAGTTCTTC; CDR3aa: CASSYSTGENEQFF
j_gene: TRBJ1-2; d_gene: TRBD1; v_gene: TRBV3-1/TRBV3-2; abundance: -; CDR3nt: TGTGCCAGCAGCCCCTCCGGGACAGACTATGGCTACACCTTC; CDR3aa: CASSPSGTDYGYTF
j_gene: TRBJ1-6; d_gene: TRBD1; v_gene: TRBV7-2; abundance: -; CDR3nt: TGTGCCAGCAGCTTAGGGGACAGGGTCTATAATTCACCCCTCCACTTT; CDR3aa: CASSLGDRVYNSPLHF
j_gene: TRBJ1-1; d_gene: TRBD1; v_gene: TRBV4-1; abundance: -; CDR3nt: TGCGCCAGCAGCCGAAGCCCGGGACAGGGTAGAACTGAAGCTTTCTTT; CDR3aa: CASSRSPGQGRTEAFF
j_gene: TRBJ2-1; d_gene: TRBD2; v_gene: TRBV5-1; abundance: once; CDR3nt: TGCGCCAGCAGCTCATCACTAGCGGGACTTGCATACAATGAGCAGTTCTTC; CDR3aa: CASSSSLAGLAYNEQFF
j_gene: TRBJ2-6; d_gene: -; v_gene: TRBV6-1; abundance: many; CDR3nt: TGTGCCAGCAGTGAAGACGGGGGAGCTGGGGCCAACGTCCTGACTTTC; CDR3aa: CASSEDGGAGANVLTF
j_gene: TRBJ1-1; d_gene: TRBD1; v_gene: TRBV4-1; abundance: -; CDR3nt: TGCGCCAGCAGCCATTCTGACAGGGGCGCTGAAGCTTTCTTT; CDR3aa: CASSHSDRGAEAFF
j_gene: TRBJ2-7; d_gene: -; v_gene: TRBV9; abundance: -; CDR3nt: TGTGCCAGCAGCGTAGACCCGGTCGGCGAGCAGTACTTC; CDR3aa: CASSVDPVGEQYF
j_gene: TRBJ1-2; d_gene: -; v_gene: TRBV6-1; abundance: -; CDR3nt: TGTGCCAGCAGTGAACTGGGACGCTATGGCTACACCTTC; CDR3aa: CASSELGRYGYTF
j_gene: TRBJ1-2; d_gene: TRBD1; v_gene: TRBV19; abundance: -; CDR3nt: TGTGCCAGTAGCGACAGGGGGCGAGGGTATGGCTACACCTTC; CDR3aa: CASSDRGRGYGYTF
j_gene: TRBJ2-7; d_gene: -; v_gene: TRBV21-1; abundance: -; CDR3nt: TGTGCCAACCAGCGGAAGGAGGCGGGAGGACTCTCCTACGAGCAGTACTTC; CDR3aa: CANQRKEAGGLSYEQYF
j_gene: TRBJ2-1; d_gene: -; v_gene: TRBV20-1; abundance: -; CDR3nt: TGCAGTGCCAGTAGGGGTGGGTGGGAGGACTCCTACAATGAGCAGTTCTTC; CDR3aa: CSASRGGWEDSYNEQFF
j_gene: TRBJ2-2; d_gene: TRBD1; v_gene: TRBV19; abundance: once; CDR3nt: TGTGCCAGTAGTCCCGGGGCAGGGGGCTTCCTGAACACCGGGGAGCTGTTTTTT; CDR3aa: CASSPGAGGFLNTGELFF
j_gene: TRBJ2-4; d_gene: -; v_gene: TRBV18; abundance: -; CDR3nt: TGTGCCAGCTCCAGTTCGGCCAAAAACATTCAGTACTTC; CDR3aa: CASSSSAKNIQYF
j_gene: TRBJ1-2; d_gene: -; v_gene: TRBV3-1/TRBV3-2; abundance: -; CDR3nt: TGTGCCAGCAGCCAAGCGCGGACCCCTGGGCCTTATGGCTACACCTTC; CDR3aa: CASSQARTPGPYGYTF
j_gene: TRBJ1-2; d_gene: TRBD1; v_gene: TRBV9; abundance: -; CDR3nt: TGTGCCAGCAGCGTGGAACAGGGGCGTGGCTACACCTTC; CDR3aa: CASSVEQGRGYTF
j_gene: TRBJ2-5; d_gene: -; v_gene: TRBV21-1; abundance: -; CDR3nt: TGTGCCAGCAGCACCCCCGAAGGGCGTCAAGAGACCCAGTACTTC; CDR3aa: CASSTPEGRQETQYF